This T cell receptor (beta chain) was profiled in a study of OX40 agonist ivuxolimab in advanced cancers. CDR3 length equals 14 residues. Per germline, CDR1 SGHTA and CDR2 FQGNSA. The table came from immunoSEQ multiplex PCR; TCRdb's copy has only in-frame clones and leaves some out. The repertoire includes 55,000 to 75,000 clones, around 82% of them detected once, and roughly 1% sits in the top ten. This sequence joins TRBV7-2 and TRBJ2-5; TRBD1 matches 8 bases. The DNA end favors TRBJ2-7, so the J call may be wrong. The receptor was derived from an adult with an advanced solid tumor such as melanoma, head and neck, liver or kidney cancer. The specimen was CD4+ or CD8+ T cells sorted from blood, collected in a trial of the OX40 agonist ivuxolimab. The CDR3 nucleotides are TGTGCCAGCAGCCCCGCGGGACAGGCAGGCGAGCAGTACTTC. Residues: CASSPAGQAGEQYF.